The entry that follows covers one T cell receptor beta chain sequence. V lost 4 bases to trimming and J lost 8 bases, with 20 bases between them. The CDR3 contains 15 residues. Germline V CDR1 and CDR2: GTSNPN, SVGIG (reference sequence). The data were obtained in a study of technical replicates of blood from several donors. Repertoires were generated with immunoSEQ multiplex PCR, while TCRdb's copy carries only in-frame clones and drops some. The sample includes around 80,000 clones, approximately 89% of them seen just once. Sequenced sample: T cells isolated from PBMCs. This receptor was obtained from a human donor in good health. This chain connects TRBV30 to TRBJ1-4; a possible D gene is TRBD1 (5 bases). For the CDR3, the DNA is TGTGCCTGGACCAACAAAGGACAATTGGGGGAAAAACTGTTTTTT. Translating gives CAWTNKGQLGEKLFF.